This T cell receptor (beta chain) came from a study of blood T cell repertoires in COVID-19. Across the study: Acute and convalescent COVID-19 samples came from the United States, Italy and Spain.

This CDR3 has 15 residues. Germline lookup yields CDR1 MDHEN and CDR2 SYDVKM. V was trimmed by 3 bases and J by 7 bases, leaving 13 bases between them. Authors' analysis steps: Reference gene primer amplification gave nucleated cell count estimates. Clones were read by immunoSEQ multiplex PCR, and TCRdb kept only the in-frame ones, dropping some. The V and J calls and the clone size are those of that table, but D and trimming were determined from the DNA. The profile shows under 300,000 clones, roughly 88% of them singletons. The sample was peripheral blood. The TCR sequence derives from a woman in her 40s who had recovered from COVID-19. This chain links TRBV28 with TRBJ1-6; D is possibly TRBD1 (6 bases). CDR3 nucleotides: TGTGCCAGCAGTTTGTCGGACAGTCTCAATTCACCCCTCCACTTT. Translating it yields CASSLSDSLNSPLHF.